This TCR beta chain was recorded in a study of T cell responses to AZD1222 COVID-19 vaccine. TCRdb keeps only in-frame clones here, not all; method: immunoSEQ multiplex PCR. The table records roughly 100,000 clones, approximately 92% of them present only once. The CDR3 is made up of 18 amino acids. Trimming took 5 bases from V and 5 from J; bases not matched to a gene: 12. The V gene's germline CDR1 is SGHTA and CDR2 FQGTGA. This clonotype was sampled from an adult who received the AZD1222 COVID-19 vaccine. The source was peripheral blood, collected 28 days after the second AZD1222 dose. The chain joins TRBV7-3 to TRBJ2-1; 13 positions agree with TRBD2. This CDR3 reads CASSPTSGRASWDNEQFF. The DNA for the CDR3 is TGTGCCAGCAGCCCAACTAGCGGGAGGGCCTCCTGGGACAATGAGCAGTTCTTC.